These T cell receptor beta chains were read from a single sample in a study of shared clonotypes between healthy human individuals. Profiling relied on immunoSEQ multiplex PCR, and the TCRdb table lists in-frame clones only, not all of them. The table includes some 650,000 clones, about 96% detected once. Source material: naive CD4+ T cells sorted from blood. The receptors stem from a woman aged 25 to 39 in good health. The CDR3 runs from the conserved cysteine through the conserved F or W.

TRBV7-9	14	TRBJ2-7	CASSPTGTFYEQYF
TRBV4-2	18	TRBJ1-5	CASSPKPRGQGAWQPQHF
TRBV28	15	TRBJ2-2	CASSLVGGSGGELFF
TRBV6-1	15	TRBJ1-3	CASSEARSGLNTIYF
TRBV25-1	15	TRBJ2-7	CASSEGGRVDDEQYF
TRBV13	13	TRBJ1-3	CASSSGNGNTIYF
TRBV7-7	16	TRBJ2-1	CASSLGGLAGNNEQFF
TRBV5-6	14	TRBJ2-7	CASSLGGQGHEQYF
TRBV2	15	TRBJ2-1	CASNSPPSLDNEQFF
TRBV21-1	16	TRBJ1-5	CASSKGARQGSQPQHF
TRBV9	17	TRBJ2-7	CASSVEASEREPYEQYF
TRBV5-1	17	TRBJ1-3	CASSLVGTAFSGNTIYF
TRBV27	12	TRBJ2-1	CASSLFSGEQFF
TRBV4-1	15	TRBJ1-5	CASSSMTGDGQPQHF
TRBV19	13	TRBJ2-1	CARGLAEINEQFF
TRBV20-1	11	TRBJ1-4	CSASIGEKLFF
TRBV25-1	13	TRBJ1-6	CASSEVISSPLHF
TRBV28	14	-	CASSLHGARDEQYF
TRBV19	15	TRBJ1-2	CASSRSPDRYYGYTF
TRBV18	16	TRBJ2-2	CASSPQGQGNTGELFF
TRBV6-6	14	TRBJ2-2	CASHAGQGPGELFF
TRBV11-2	18	TRBJ1-1	CASSRTGTGGPMNTEAFF
TRBV28	12	TRBJ2-7	CASRSNSEEQYF
TRBV4-1	14	TRBJ2-7	CASSSRADSYEQYF
TRBV11-3	13	TRBJ2-1	CASSLALYNEQFF
TRBV6-1	11	TRBJ2-7	CASSVNYEQYF
TRBV19	13	TRBJ2-5	CASSIPGSETQYF
TRBV5-1	17	TRBJ2-2	CASSLTSGRIPTGELFF
TRBV7-9	15	TRBJ2-3	CASSLLGGVTDTQYF
TRBV28	15	TRBJ2-1	CASSSGLAGNNEQFF
TRBV10-1	12	TRBJ2-5	CASSDYGETQYF
TRBV19	14	TRBJ2-3	CASSTHGALSAQYF
TRBV20-1	10	TRBJ2-3	CSARSDTQYF
TRBV28	14	TRBJ2-7	CASSRLAGGHEQYF
TRBV28	15	TRBJ1-4	CASSPRGQANEKLFF
TRBV6-5	15	TRBJ1-3	CASSYSGVTGNTIYF
TRBV6-5	13	TRBJ1-5	CASSYDGNQPQHF
TRBV11-3	17	TRBJ2-5	CASSLGSSSKSQETQYF
TRBV7-9	15	TRBJ1-6	CASSHRDGALSPLHF
TRBV5-1	13	TRBJ2-5	CASSRDSQETQYF
TRBV5-4	15	TRBJ2-7	CASSKGTSGYYEQYF
TRBV7-8	12	TRBJ2-7	CASSSSANEQYF
TRBV5-1	16	TRBJ2-5	CASSLGRERGPGTQYF
TRBV5-4	15	TRBJ2-2	CASSLQGANTGELFF
TRBV7-9	13	TRBJ2-1	CASSLPTGDEQFF
TRBV11-3	14	TRBJ2-7	CASSEGGPPYEQYF
TRBV9	15	TRBJ1-4	CASSVGTGVDEKLFF
TRBV7-3	14	TRBJ2-3	CASSFASGGSTQYF
TRBV5-1	14	TRBJ2-2	CASCLSGSVGELFF
TRBV5-1	16	TRBJ1-3	CASSLASSGSGNTIYF
TRBV20-1	11	TRBJ2-1	CSAPDYNEQFF
TRBV7-8	15	TRBJ1-2	CASSLEFGGGSSYTF
TRBV15	14	TRBJ2-1	CATSRDVGEVEQFF
TRBV28	14	TRBJ1-2	CASSTGSGNYGYTF
TRBV30	14	TRBJ2-5	CAWSDGTAQETQYF
TRBV2	15	TRBJ1-4	CASKTPGHPNEKLFF
TRBV4-2	16	TRBJ2-2	CASSSERDLLGGELFF
TRBV14	17	TRBJ2-5	CASSQGFHWRGQETQYF
TRBV5-4	17	TRBJ2-2	CASSLVLLAGATGELFF